This paragraph reports one T cell receptor (beta chain). Its antigen is as yet unknown. The V and J ends lost 0 bases and 6 bases, in that order; junction bases with no gene match: 4. In germline, CDR1 is SGDLS, CDR2 YYNGEE. The CDR3 is 15 amino acids. These data originate in a study of blood T cells in healthy people across ages. Study findings and constraints: More naive CD4+ cells and higher diversity marked long-lived donors relative to aged donors. Possibly confounding the expanded clonotype changes was the fact that donor CMV status was unknown.

With a J-beta primer mix and a sample-barcoded 5' primer, a second PCR ran about 7 to 12 cycles. One entry per CDR3 protein results from TCRdb running MiXCR on the 5' RACE reads. The data hold roughly 730,000 distinct CDR3 sequences, with 56% observed a single time. The rearrangement links TRBV9 to TRBJ1-5, with TRBD1 matching over 9 bases. The receptor was isolated from a man aged 40-55 years in good health. The sample consisted of blood. CDR3 sequence: CASSVGPTGGQPQHF. CDR3 DNA: TGTGCCAGCAGCGTAGGCCCGACAGGGGGTCAGCCCCAGCATTTT.